This T cell receptor (beta chain) came from a study of neurological immune-mediated disorders. Overall study results and limits: Expanded clones shared no CDR3 amino acid sequences across subjects, suggesting private repertoires in all groups.

Germline CDR1 is SGHRS and CDR2 is YFSETQ. This CDR3 is built from 14 residues. Deletions cut 4 bases from V and 1 base from J, with 11 bases between. With 10-nucleotide random UMIs included, cDNA was synthesized by 5'RACE. From 15-18 subjects, over 190 million TCR-beta sequences were obtained in each sequencing run. TCRdb ran MiXCR on the 5' RACE reads and lists one entry per CDR3 protein. The sample carries 35,000 to 40,000 distinct CDR3 sequences, around 10% recorded once. Sorted libraries drew on about a million CD4+ or CD8+ T cells. This clonotype was seen at least ten times. Antigen unknown. Sequencing used CD4+ T cells from blood. This chain links TRBV5-1 with TRBJ1-1; no firm D call. The source is a woman in her thirties with HTLV-1-associated myelopathy (HAM/TSP). The CDR3, as DNA: TGCGCCAGCAGCCCCAGTTCGGGGAACACTGAAGCTTTCTTT. It yields the protein CASSPSSGNTEAFF.